Below, 22 T cell receptor beta chains from the same sample are listed, as sequenced in a study of CD4 T cells in relation to SARS-CoV-2 and coronaviruses. Profiled with immunoSEQ multiplex PCR; TCRdb holds only in-frame clones, not every one. The profile shows 20,000 to 25,000 clones, about 70% of them singletons. Their cognate antigens are unknown. Unexposed donor CD4+ T cells date from about 2011-2018, before the COVID-19 pandemic. The cells were cultured for around ten days before CD4+ T cells were isolated. The specimen sequenced was CD4+ T cells from PBMCs, cultured in vitro. The receptors originated from a human donor in good health.

The rearrangement joins TRBV7-9 to TRBJ2-7, with D possibly TRBD2 on 6 matching bases. The CDR3 sequence is 14 residues long. Trimming removed 1 base at V and 5 bases at J, with 12 bases between. Germline loops: CDR1 SEHNR, CDR2 FQNEAQ (reference sequence). CDR3 protein: CASSLGLAPNEQYF. The DNA of the CDR3 is TGTGCCAGCAGCTTAGGGCTAGCGCCGAACGAGCAGTACTTC.

The chain is built from TRBV20-1 and TRBJ2-3, with 8 bases identical to TRBD1. The CDR3 loop spans 17 amino acids. Trimming at V came to 3 bases and at J to 0 bases, leaving 11 bases not matched to a gene. Germline V lookup: CDR1 DFQATT, CDR2 SNEGSKA (reference sequence). CDR3 sequence: CSASPAWTGRSTDTQYF. In nucleotides, the CDR3 is TGCAGTGCTAGTCCGGCCTGGACAGGGAGGAGCACAGATACGCAGTATTTT.

This chain connects TRBV7-8 to TRBJ1-5; D is ambiguous. CDR3 length equals 13 residues. In germline, CDR1 is SGHVS, CDR2 FQNEAQ. The V gene lost 2 bases and the J gene lost 6 bases, with 8 bases spanning the gap. This chain's CDR3 is CASSLRSSQPQHF. CDR3 nucleotides: TGTGCCAGCAGCTTAAGGAGTAGTCAGCCCCAGCATTTT. Drawing the rest from reference TRBV7-8 and TRBJ1-5, the complete variable domain is GAGVSQSPRYKVAKRGQDVALRCDPISGHVSLFWYQQALGQGPEFLTYFQNEAQLDKSGLPSDRFFAERPEGSVSTLKIQRTQQEDSAVYLCASSLRSSQPQHFGDGTRLSIL.

The gene calls are TRBV6-5 and TRBJ1-6; the D gene is possibly TRBD1 (5 bases). With 6 bases removed from V and 12 bases from J, the gap between germline ends came to 15 bases. CDR3 length equals 13 residues. Germline V gene data show CDR1 as MNHEY and CDR2 as SVGAGI. The chain's CDR3 is CASSVEEGLPLHF. CDR3 DNA: TGTGCCAGCAGCGTTGAGGAGGGGCTACCCCTCCACTTT.

This chain joins TRBV9 and TRBJ2-2, with no clear D. CDR1 and CDR2 (germline): SGDLS, YYNGEE. CDR3 length: 16 residues. Trimming left V 1 base short and J 0 bases short, with 10 bases between. The CDR3 loop is CASSVTQAPNTGELFF. CDR3 coding DNA: TGTGCCAGCAGCGTAACCCAGGCACCGAACACCGGGGAGCTGTTTTTT.

This chain links TRBV10-3 with TRBJ2-7; maybe TRBD1 (5 bases). The CDR3 has 14 residues. Germline-derived CDR1 and CDR2 are ENHRY and SYGVKD. Trimming stripped 2 bases from V and 1 base from J, with 9 bases between. The CDR3 sequence is CAISEKTDSYEQYF. In nucleotides, the CDR3 is TGTGCCATCAGTGAGAAGACAGATTCCTACGAGCAGTACTTC.

The chain couples TRBV5-4 to TRBJ1-2; TRBD1 matches 7 bases. This CDR3 contains 19 residues. The germline CDR1 and CDR2 sequences are SGHNT and YYREEE (reference sequence). The V and J ends lost 0 bases and 8 bases, in that order; junction bases with no gene match: 22. The CDR3 DNA is TGTGCCAGCAGCTTGGCTGGCGGGGGATTAGTAGGGGGCGGTGGAGGCTACACCTTC. As protein: CASSLAGGGLVGGGGGYTF.

This clone has only one observation. This rearrangement joins TRBV28 to TRBJ1-5; D gene uncertain. The CDR3 spans 15 residues. Trimming left V 1 base short and J 5 bases short, with 12 bases between. CDR1 is MDHEN and CDR2 is SYDVKM in the germline V gene. CDR3 sequence: CASSLFGQYYQPQHF. The CDR3 DNA is TGTGCCAGCAGTTTATTCGGGCAGTACTATCAGCCCCAGCATTTT.

This clone was counted a few times. The chain links TRBV19 to TRBJ1-2; D might be TRBD1 (5 bases). CDR1 is LNHDA and CDR2 is SQIVND in the germline V gene (reference sequence). The CDR3 length is 13 residues. V was clipped by 10 bases and J by 3 bases, with 15 bases between them. CDR3 sequence: CAIKKVGHYGYTF. Here the CDR3 DNA reads TGTGCCATTAAGAAGGTGGGGCACTATGGCTACACCTTC.

V and J are TRBV29-1 and TRBJ1-1; the D is unclear. The germline V gene encodes CDR1 SQVTM and CDR2 ANQGSEA. This CDR3 comprises 13 residues. Trimming stripped 6 bases from V and 0 bases from J, with 11 bases between. The DNA for the CDR3 is TGCAGCGTGCCTAAGACACTGAACACTGAAGCTTTCTTT. It codes for CSVPKTLNTEAFF.

This chain uses TRBV4-1 with TRBJ2-7, with 9 bases fitting TRBD1. Per germline, CDR1 MGHRA and CDR2 YSYEKL. The CDR3 is 18 amino acids. Trimming at V came to 4 bases and at J to 0 bases, leaving 13 bases not matched to a gene. CDR3 protein: CASSPGGIRDRASYEQYF. In DNA, the CDR3 is TGCGCCAGCAGCCCCGGAGGGATCCGGGACAGGGCCTCCTACGAGCAGTACTTC.

CDR3 in DNA: TGTGCCAGCAGCCCTGGGGCACTAGCAGGGGTGCTAGAGACCCAGTACTTC. Translation gives CASSPGALAGVLETQYF. The chain recombines TRBV4-2 with TRBJ2-5; D may correspond to TRBD1 or TRBD2 (6 bases each). CDR1 is LGHNA, CDR2 YNFKEQ, per germline. The CDR3 spans 17 residues. Trimming removed 4 bases at V and 4 bases at J, with 22 bases between.

The gene calls are TRBV5-1 and TRBJ1-2; D ambiguous. The germline gives CDR1 SGHRS, CDR2 YFSETQ. CDR3 length: 18 amino acids. V dropped 2 bases and J dropped 3 bases, with 23 bases sitting between them. DNA for the CDR3: TGCGCCAGCAGCTTCCCCGTGAGCCCTAATTTCGGGCACTATGGCTACACCTTC. Its translation is CASSFPVSPNFGHYGYTF.

The genes are TRBV3-1 (or the pseudogene TRBV3-2) and TRBJ1-2; possibly TRBD1 for D (5 bases). This CDR3 contains 13 residues. V gave up 6 bases and J gave up 5 bases, with 13 bases separating them. Germline lookup yields CDR1 LGHDT and CDR2 YNNKEL (reference sequence). CDR3 bases: TGTGCCAGCAGTCGGGACGGCATGTATGGCTACACCTTC. Protein: CASSRDGMYGYTF.

The chain has TRBV15 and TRBJ2-1; D remains unclear. CDR1 is LNHNV and CDR2 is YYDKDF in the germline V gene (reference sequence). V gave up 1 base and J gave up 1 base, with 2 bases separating them. The CDR3 sequence is 13 residues long. The CDR3 loop reads CATSRGSYNEQFF. CDR3 coding DNA: TGTGCCACCAGCAGAGGTTCCTACAATGAGCAGTTCTTC.

The chain employs TRBV19 and TRBJ2-7, with TRBD1 matching over 9 bases. Germline V CDR1 and CDR2: LNHDA, SQIVND (reference sequence). The CDR3 has 15 amino acids. The ends lost 5 bases at V and 0 bases at J; junction bases unmatched: 5. CDR3: CASSFGTGSSYEQYF. Written as DNA, the CDR3 is TGTGCCAGTAGTTTCGGGACAGGGTCCTCCTACGAGCAGTACTTC. Combining the CDR3 with reference TRBV19 and TRBJ2-7 gives the whole variable domain DGGITQSPKYLFRKEGQNVTLSCEQNLNHDAMYWYRQDPGQGLRLIYYSQIVNDFQKGDIAEGYSVSREKKESFPLTVTSAQKNPTAFYLCASSFGTGSSYEQYFGPGTRLTVT.

This clone was seen just once. This sequence joins TRBV19 and TRBJ2-2; D is undetermined. The CDR3 runs to 15 residues. The germline V gene has CDR1 LNHDA and CDR2 SQIVND (reference sequence). V dropped 1 base and J dropped 4 bases, with 10 bases sitting between them. CDR3: CASSIASWGTGELFF. The CDR3 bases are TGTGCCAGTAGTATAGCCTCTTGGGGCACCGGGGAGCTGTTTTTT.

The chain combines TRBV3-1 (or the pseudogene TRBV3-2) with TRBJ2-7; 7 bases are a match to TRBD2. V lost 1 base, J lost 3 bases, and 0 bases stayed unmatched. Germline loops: CDR1 LGHDT, CDR2 YNNKEL (reference sequence). The CDR3 runs to 13 residues. CDR3 sequence: CASSQGTSYEQYF. The CDR3 coding sequence is TGTGCCAGCAGCCAAGGGACTAGCTACGAGCAGTACTTC.

The CDR3 DNA is TGTGCCAGTAGTATAGGGGGATGGCTTATACGGGACACAACGAACACTGAAGCTTTCTTT. Its protein product is CASSIGGWLIRDTTNTEAFF. The chain recombines TRBV19 with TRBJ1-1, with D possibly being TRBD1 (6 bases). V was trimmed by 1 base and J by 1 base, leaving 25 bases between them. This CDR3 contains 20 residues. CDR1 LNHDA and CDR2 SQIVND come from the germline V gene (reference sequence).

The table lists this clone with a few counts. The CDR3 here is CASRGTVTYEQYF. As DNA, the CDR3 is TGTGCCAGCAGGGGGACCGTTACCTACGAGCAGTACTTC. J is TRBJ2-7 and V is TRBV11-2; TRBD1 or TRBD2 may be the D gene (5 bases each). The CDR3 has 13 residues. CDR1 is SGHAT, CDR2 FQNNGV, per germline. V lost 6 bases to trimming and J lost 2 bases, with 11 bases between them.

This clone appeared a few times. V and J are TRBV6-5 and TRBJ2-7; D remains unclear. Germline V gives CDR1 MNHEY, CDR2 SVGAGI. Trimming took off 6 bases at V and 7 bases at J, with 16 bases between the two ends. CDR3 length equals 13 residues. CDR3 sequence (DNA): TGTGCCAGCAGCACGACACCCGGGTGGGAGCAGTACTTC. It is translated as CASSTTPGWEQYF.

The CDR3 sequence is CASSPIGLTYEQYF. The CDR3 bases are TGTGCCAGCTCACCAATCGGATTGACCTACGAGCAGTACTTC. The chain uses TRBV18 and TRBJ2-7; unclear D gene. The CDR3 runs 14 residues. Per germline, CDR1 KGHSH and CDR2 LQKENI. V lost 2 bases and J 2 bases, leaving 10 bases between the germline ends.